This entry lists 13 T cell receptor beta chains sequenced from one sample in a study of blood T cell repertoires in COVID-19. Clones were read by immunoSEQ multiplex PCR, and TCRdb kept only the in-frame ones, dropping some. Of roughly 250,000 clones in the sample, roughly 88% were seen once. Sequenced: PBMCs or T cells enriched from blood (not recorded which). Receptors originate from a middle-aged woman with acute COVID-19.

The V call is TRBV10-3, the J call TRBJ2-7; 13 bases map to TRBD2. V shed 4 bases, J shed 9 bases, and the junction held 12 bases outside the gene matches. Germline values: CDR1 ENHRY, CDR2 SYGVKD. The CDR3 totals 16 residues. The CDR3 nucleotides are TGTGCCATCAGTGCGAATCCCGGGACTAGCGGGAAAGGGCAGTACTTC. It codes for CAISANPGTSGKGQYF.

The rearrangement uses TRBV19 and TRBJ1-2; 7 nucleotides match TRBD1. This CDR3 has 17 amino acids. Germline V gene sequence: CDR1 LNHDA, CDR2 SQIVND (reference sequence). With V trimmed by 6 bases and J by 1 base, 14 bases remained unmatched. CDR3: CASSLPTGTALNYGYTF. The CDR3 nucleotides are TGTGCCAGTAGCTTACCTACCGGGACAGCTCTTAACTATGGCTACACCTTC.

DNA of the CDR3: TGTGCCAGCAGTGGGGGGAAATACGAGCAGTACGTC. Protein product: CASSGGKYEQYV. This sequence joins TRBV6-6 and TRBJ2-7, with D tentatively TRBD2 (6 bases). Trimming removed 5 bases from V and 4 bases from J, with 9 bases in between. Germline CDR1 reads MNHNY; CDR2 reads SVGAGI (reference sequence). The length of the CDR3 is 12 residues.

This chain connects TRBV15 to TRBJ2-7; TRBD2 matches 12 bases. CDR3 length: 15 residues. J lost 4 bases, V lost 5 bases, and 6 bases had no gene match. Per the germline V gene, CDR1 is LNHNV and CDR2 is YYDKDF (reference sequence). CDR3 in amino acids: CATSLLAGGGYEQYF. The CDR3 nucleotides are TGTGCCACCAGCTTACTAGCGGGAGGCGGATACGAGCAGTACTTC. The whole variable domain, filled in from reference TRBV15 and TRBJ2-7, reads DAMVIQNPRYQVTQFGKPVTLSCSQTLNHNVMYWYQQKSSQAPKLLFHYYDKDFNNEADTPDNFQSRRPNTSFCFLDIRSPGLGDTAMYLCATSLLAGGGYEQYFGPGTRLTVT.

This CDR3 reads CASSAEVAGWGQPQHF. The CDR3 coding sequence is TGTGCCAGCAGCGCGGAAGTGGCGGGTTGGGGTCAGCCCCAGCATTTT. This chain links TRBV5-5 with TRBJ1-5; D uncertain. CDR1 and CDR2 (germline): SGHKS, YYEKEE (reference sequence). Trimming left V 4 bases short and J 6 bases short, with 20 bases between. This CDR3 is built from 16 residues.

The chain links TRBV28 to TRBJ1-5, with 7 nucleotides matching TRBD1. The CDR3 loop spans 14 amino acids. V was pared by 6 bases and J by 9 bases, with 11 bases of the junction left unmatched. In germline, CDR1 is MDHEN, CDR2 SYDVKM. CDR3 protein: CASRGAGGLGPQHF. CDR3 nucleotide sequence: TGTGCCAGCAGGGGGGCAGGGGGGTTAGGGCCCCAGCATTTT.

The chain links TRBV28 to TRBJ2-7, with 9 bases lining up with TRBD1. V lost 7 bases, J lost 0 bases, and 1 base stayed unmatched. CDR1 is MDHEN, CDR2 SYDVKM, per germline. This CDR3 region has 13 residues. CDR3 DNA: TGTGCCAGCAACAGGGGGCCCTCCTACGAGCAGTACGTC. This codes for CASNRGPSYEQYV.

In DNA, the CDR3 is TGTGCCAGCAGCCAAGAATCATTCTCGGCCCCCGGGACAGCCTTGAACACTGAAGCTTTCTTT. This translates into CASSQESFSAPGTALNTEAFF. The V call is TRBV14, the J call TRBJ1-1, with 7 bases lining up with TRBD1. V was pared by 0 bases and J by 0 bases, with 19 bases of the junction left unmatched. CDR3 size: 21 residues. Germline-derived CDR1 and CDR2 are SGHDN and FVKESK.

CDR3 sequence: CATSDSRTETGANVLTF. DNA for the CDR3: TGTGCCACCAGTGATTCCCGGACAGAAACTGGGGCCAACGTCCTGACTTTC. The V call is TRBV24-1, the J call TRBJ2-6; possibly TRBD1 for D (6 bases). V dropped 2 bases and J dropped 2 bases, with 12 bases sitting between them. Germline loops: CDR1 KGHDR, CDR2 SFDVKD. This CDR3 has 17 residues.

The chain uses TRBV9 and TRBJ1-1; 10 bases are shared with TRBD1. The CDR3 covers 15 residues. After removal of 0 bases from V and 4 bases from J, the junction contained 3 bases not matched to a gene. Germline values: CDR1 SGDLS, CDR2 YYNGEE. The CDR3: CASSVGDRGATEAFF. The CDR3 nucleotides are TGTGCCAGCAGCGTAGGGGACAGGGGCGCCACTGAAGCTTTCTTT.

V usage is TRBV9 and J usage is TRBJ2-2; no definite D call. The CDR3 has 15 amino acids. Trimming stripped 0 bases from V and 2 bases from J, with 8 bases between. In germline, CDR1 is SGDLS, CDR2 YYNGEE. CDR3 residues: CASSVGPDNTGELFF. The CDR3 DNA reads TGTGCCAGCAGCGTAGGCCCAGATAACACCGGGGAGCTGTTTTTT.

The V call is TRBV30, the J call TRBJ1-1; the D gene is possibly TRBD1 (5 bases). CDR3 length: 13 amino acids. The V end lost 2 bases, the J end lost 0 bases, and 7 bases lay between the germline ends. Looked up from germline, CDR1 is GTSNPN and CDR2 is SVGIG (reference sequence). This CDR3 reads CAWSKGMNTEAFF. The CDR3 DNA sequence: TGTGCCTGGAGTAAGGGGATGAACACTGAAGCTTTCTTT.

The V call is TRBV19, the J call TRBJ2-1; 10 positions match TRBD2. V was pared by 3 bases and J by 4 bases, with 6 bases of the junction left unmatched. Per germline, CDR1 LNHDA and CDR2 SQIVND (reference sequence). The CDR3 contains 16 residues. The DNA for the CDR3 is TGTGCCAGTAGTATTAGGAGCGGGAGGGGTTACAATGAGCAGTTCTTC. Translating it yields CASSIRSGRGYNEQFF.